A single sample gave rise to the 26 T cell receptor beta chains below, sequenced in a study of blood T cell repertoires in COVID-19. Sequencing used immunoSEQ multiplex PCR; TCRdb keeps in-frame clones, though not all of them. The sample gives some 390,000 clones, more than 70% of which show up once; approximately 2.5% is in the top ten. The sample was peripheral blood. The receptors derive from an older woman with COVID-19, enrolled during active disease.

The chain employs TRBV28 and TRBJ1-5, with 9 bases fitting TRBD1. The CDR3 is made up of 15 amino acids. CDR1 MDHEN and CDR2 SYDVKM come from the germline V gene. Trimming at V came to 6 bases and at J to 7 bases, leaving 10 bases not matched to a gene. Written as DNA, the CDR3 is TGTGCCAGCAGATTACAGGGGGCAAAAGGCCAGCCCCAGCATTTT. Protein: CASRLQGAKGQPQHF.

CDR3 coding DNA: TGTGCCAGCAGTTACCGGGAATCGGGCTCCTACGAGCAGTACTTC. This sequence encodes CASSYRESGSYEQYF. The gene calls are TRBV6-5 and TRBJ2-7; TRBD2 is a possible D gene (5 bases). This CDR3 has 15 residues. Germline values: CDR1 MNHEY, CDR2 SVGAGI. Between the trimmed V and J ends, which lost 2 bases and 0 bases, there was a span of 11 bases.

The CDR3 sequence is CASSPPEGSPLNQPQHF. The CDR3 coding sequence is TGTGCCAGCTCACCACCTGAGGGCAGCCCACTCAATCAGCCCCAGCATTTT. The chain employs TRBV18 and TRBJ1-5, with D hard to call. The ends were cut back, 0 bases at V and 3 bases at J, with 15 bases in the middle. There are 17 residues in the CDR3. The germline V gene encodes CDR1 KGHSH and CDR2 LQKENI.

This rearrangement joins TRBV18 to TRBJ1-1; D not resolved. V dropped 3 bases and J dropped 0 bases, with 8 bases sitting between them. The germline gives CDR1 KGHSH, CDR2 LQKENI. CDR3 length: 14 amino acids. CDR3 sequence (DNA): TGTGCCAGCTCACCTACAACGATGAACACTGAAGCTTTCTTT. Translated, it gives CASSPTTMNTEAFF.

The chain carries TRBV5-8 and TRBJ2-3; 8 bases are a match to TRBD1. CDR1 is SGHTS, CDR2 YDEGEE, per germline. V dropped 4 bases and J dropped 3; count of bases not matched to a gene: 7. The CDR3 runs to 15 residues. CDR3 coding DNA: TGTGCCAGCAGCCCGCAGGGGGCAGGGACAGATACGCAGTATTTT. Translation: CASSPQGAGTDTQYF.

The rearrangement uses TRBV7-3 and TRBJ2-4, with TRBD2 matching over 7 bases. After removal of 2 bases from V and 2 bases from J, the junction contained 3 bases not matched to a gene. Per germline, CDR1 SGHTA and CDR2 FQGTGA. CDR3 length equals 15 residues. The chain's CDR3 is CASSLSGTTKNIQYF. Here the CDR3 DNA reads TGTGCCAGCAGCTTATCGGGGACTACCAAAAACATTCAGTACTTC.

This clone was counted once. This sequence joins TRBV7-9 and TRBJ2-3; 15 nucleotides agree with TRBD2. Germline V gene lookup returns CDR1 SEHNR and CDR2 FQNEAQ (reference sequence). V dropped 4 bases and J dropped 6; count of bases not matched to a gene: 5. This CDR3 is 16 amino acids long. The CDR3 nucleotides are TGTGCCAGCAGCTCGGGACTAGCGGGGGGTGGTGATACGCAGTATTTT. This gives the protein CASSSGLAGGGDTQYF.

The DNA of the CDR3 is TGTGCCAGCAGCTCCCGACTAGCGGGGGGTTCCGGGGAGCTGTTTTTT. This codes for CASSSRLAGGSGELFF. The chain employs TRBV9 and TRBJ2-2, with 13 nucleotides matching TRBD2. The length of the CDR3 is 16 residues. Germline V gene lookup returns CDR1 SGDLS and CDR2 YYNGEE. J gave up 6 bases and V 4 bases, and 6 bases lay outside the gene matches.

The chain employs TRBV10-3 and TRBJ2-3; 9 nucleotides agree with TRBD2. The trim removed 5 bases at V and 7 bases at J, leaving 16 bases unmatched. The germline V gene has CDR1 ENHRY and CDR2 SYGVKD. CDR3 length: 17 residues. The CDR3 sequence is CAISSDRERAGGHTQYF. For the CDR3, the DNA is TGTGCCATCAGTTCCGACAGGGAGCGTGCGGGAGGGCATACGCAGTATTTT.

The chain employs TRBV6-5 and TRBJ2-5; D is possibly TRBD2 (6 bases). The CDR3 spans 13 residues. Germline values: CDR1 MNHEY, CDR2 SVGAGI. Trimming removed 7 bases at V and 7 bases at J, with 16 bases between. Here the CDR3 reads CASIGGTVGTQYF. Here the CDR3 DNA reads TGTGCCAGCATTGGAGGGACCGTCGGGACCCAGTACTTC.

The chain combines TRBV4-1 with TRBJ2-4, with 8 bases lining up with TRBD2. The CDR3 spans 15 residues. J lost 13 bases, V lost 2 bases, and 13 bases had no gene match. Germline V CDR1 and CDR2: MGHRA, YSYEKL. CDR3 coding DNA: TGCGCCAGCAGCCAAAGGTTTAGCGGGGAGAACCCGCAGTACTTC. Its translation is CASSQRFSGENPQYF.

This sequence joins TRBV28 and TRBJ2-6; D unresolved. V lost 6 bases, J lost 3 bases, and 6 bases lay in between. The CDR3 covers 13 residues. Germline CDR1 is MDHEN and CDR2 is SYDVKM. CDR3 bases: TGTGCCAGCAGAAGCGATGGGGCCAACGTCCTGACTTTC. Amino acid sequence: CASRSDGANVLTF. Using reference TRBV28 and TRBJ2-6 for the parts outside the CDR3, the full variable domain is DVKVTQSSRYLVKRTGEKVFLECVQDMDHENMFWYRQDPGLGLRLIYFSYDVKMKEKGDIPEGYSVSREKKERFSLILESASTNQTSMYLCASRSDGANVLTFGAGSRLTVL.

The chain recombines TRBV2 with TRBJ2-1; the D gene is possibly TRBD1 (5 bases). Per the germline V gene, CDR1 is SNHLY and CDR2 is FYNNEI. The CDR3 has 12 residues. The V end lost 4 bases, the J end lost 8 bases, and 9 bases lay between the germline ends. CDR3 in amino acids: CASSGQIDEQFF. Here the CDR3 DNA reads TGTGCCAGCAGTGGACAGATCGATGAGCAGTTCTTC.

Note on this clone: Distinct nucleotide sequences in the sample also encode this CDR3. The chain has TRBV9 and TRBJ2-7; 10 bases align to TRBD2. The V gene's germline CDR1 is SGDLS and CDR2 YYNGEE. V lost 4 bases and J lost 5; bases outside the gene matches: 6. The length of the CDR3 is 14 residues. The CDR3 sequence is CASSPRTSGNEQYF. DNA for the CDR3: TGTGCCAGCAGCCCCCGGACTAGCGGAAACGAGCAGTACTTC.

The table lists this clone with many counts. This CDR3 is CASSQGTGAASYEQYF. The CDR3 region has the DNA TGCGCCAGCAGCCAAGGGACAGGGGCCGCTTCCTACGAGCAGTACTTC. The V call is TRBV4-1, the J call TRBJ2-7, with TRBD1 matching over 9 bases. The CDR3 has 16 amino acids. Germline V gene sequence: CDR1 MGHRA, CDR2 YSYEKL. The junction had 5 bases not matched to a gene; V was cut back by 1 base and J by 1 base.

The V gene is TRBV19, the J gene TRBJ1-2; TRBD1 aligns across 9 bases. Germline V lookup: CDR1 LNHDA, CDR2 SQIVND (reference sequence). The CDR3 totals 14 residues. The ends lost 6 bases at V and 8 bases at J; junction bases unmatched: 10. CDR3 in amino acids: CASSKGQGSGGYTF. The CDR3 DNA sequence: TGTGCCAGTAGCAAGGGACAGGGCTCGGGCGGCTACACCTTC.

The V gene is TRBV5-1, the J gene TRBJ1-2, with TRBD1 as a possible D gene (5 bases). Germline assignment: CDR1 SGHRS and CDR2 YFSETQ. The CDR3 loop spans 12 amino acids. The V gene lost 0 bases and the J gene lost 7 bases, with 7 bases spanning the gap. CDR3 coding DNA: TGCGCCAGCAGCTTGGATAGGGGTGGCTACACCTTC. Its translation: CASSLDRGGYTF.

The rearrangement uses TRBV3-1 (or the pseudogene TRBV3-2) and TRBJ1-2; 8 bases fit TRBD1. Looked up from germline, CDR1 is LGHDT and CDR2 is YNNKEL (reference sequence). Trimming removed 4 bases from V and 11 bases from J; junction bases left unmatched: 6. CDR3 size: 12 residues. CDR3 amino acids: CASSLGQGGYTF. As DNA, the CDR3 is TGTGCCAGCAGCCTCGGACAGGGTGGTTACACCTTC.

This rearrangement joins TRBV2 to TRBJ2-7; the match to TRBD1 covers 7 bases. This CDR3 is built from 13 residues. After removal of 6 bases from V and 6 bases from J, the junction contained 8 bases not matched to a gene. Germline V gives CDR1 SNHLY, CDR2 FYNNEI. CDR3 sequence (DNA): TGTGCCAGCAGAGGACAGGCATATTCCGAGCAGTACTTC. The encoded protein is CASRGQAYSEQYF.

This clone occurred once. This sequence joins TRBV6-1 and TRBJ2-2; 10 bases match TRBD2. Germline CDR1 reads MNHNS; CDR2 reads SASEGT. The CDR3 length is 17 residues. J gave up 4 bases and V 1 base, and 6 bases lay outside the gene matches. In DNA form, the CDR3 reads TGTGCCAGCAGTGAAGGGAGCGGGGGGGGAGGCACCGGGGAGCTGTTTTTT. It yields the protein CASSEGSGGGGTGELFF.

The rearrangement uses TRBV6-5 and TRBJ2-2; tentative D call: TRBD2 (5 bases). CDR3 size: 15 residues. Looked up from germline, CDR1 is MNHEY and CDR2 is SVGAGI. Trimming took 2 bases from V and 5 from J, leaving 12 bases between them. The CDR3 loop is CASSYGRRWTGELFF. In nucleotides, the CDR3 is TGTGCCAGCAGTTACGGGAGACGGTGGACCGGGGAGCTGTTTTTT.

The V gene is TRBV4-1, the J gene TRBJ2-7, with 8 positions matching TRBD1. J gave up 7 bases and V 0 bases, and 8 bases lay outside the gene matches. This CDR3 is built from 15 residues. Germline values: CDR1 MGHRA, CDR2 YSYEKL. The CDR3 region is CASSQEGTGAREQYF. Written as DNA, the CDR3 is TGCGCCAGCAGCCAAGAAGGGACAGGAGCAAGGGAGCAGTACTTC.

This chain links TRBV27 with TRBJ1-2, with 7 positions matching TRBD1. CDR3 length: 13 amino acids. Germline CDR1 reads MNHEY; CDR2 reads SMNVEV (reference sequence). The J segment lost 5 bases and the V segment lost 5 bases, leaving 5 bases of the junction unmatched. In DNA, the CDR3 is TGTGCCAGCAGTGCCCAGACAGGGTATGGCTACACCTTC. Translating it yields CASSAQTGYGYTF.

The chain carries TRBV30 and TRBJ1-2; perhaps TRBD1 as D (5 bases). The CDR3 spans 12 residues. Germline loops: CDR1 GTSNPN, CDR2 SVGIG (reference sequence). V was pared by 3 bases and J by 8 bases, with 13 bases between. The CDR3 bases are TGTGCCTGGAGGGCTGGGAACAGGGGCTACACCTTC. Amino acids: CAWRAGNRGYTF.

The genes are TRBV10-3 and TRBJ2-7, with 8 bases aligning to TRBD1. With V trimmed by 2 bases and J by 4 bases, 7 bases remained unmatched. The CDR3 length is 15 residues. CDR1 is ENHRY, CDR2 SYGVKD, per germline. CDR3 protein: CAISEAGTGPYEQYF. In nucleotides, the CDR3 is TGTGCCATCAGTGAGGCCGGGACAGGTCCTTACGAGCAGTACTTC.

DNA for the CDR3: TGTGCTAGTGGTAGAATCGGACAGACCTACGAGCAGTACTTC. This sequence encodes CASGRIGQTYEQYF. The chain is built from TRBV12-5 and TRBJ2-7; D might be TRBD1 (6 bases). Trimming removed 5 bases from V and 2 bases from J, with 13 bases in between. There are 14 residues in the CDR3. Germline CDR1 and CDR2: LGHNT and FRNRAP.